This T cell receptor beta chain was recorded in a study of cytomegalovirus exposure and HLA in healthy donors. Turning to the study itself: Findings of an earlier analysis included some 120 million unique TCR beta sequences from about 180 million T cells. Findings and limits, study-wide: Previous analysis showed most TCR beta V segments were productive about 87% or about 30% of the time.

This clone was counted a few times. Its cognate antigen is unknown. The PCR used 60 Vbeta and 13 Jbeta primers. Method: immunoSEQ multiplex PCR; TCRdb's copy keeps in-frame clones and lacks some. The table records more than 150,000 clones, less than 85% of them present only once. The V end was cut by 2 bases, the J end by 10 bases, with 12 bases between. The CDR3 totals 14 residues. Germline V gene lookup returns CDR1 SGHTA and CDR2 FQGNSA. Sequenced input: PBMCs. The chain has TRBV7-2 and TRBJ1-6; D possibly corresponds to TRBD1 (5 bases). The TCR comes from a girl between 5 and 17 years old in good health and CMV-seropositive. The CDR3 sequence: CASSLWGDGSPLHF. CDR3 DNA: TGTGCCAGCAGCTTATGGGGGGACGGGTCACCCCTCCACTTT.